This T cell receptor (beta chain) was profiled in a study of long-term antiretroviral therapy in people with HIV. CDR3 length: 16 amino acids. CDR1 and CDR2 from the germline V gene are KGHSH and LQKENI. The V gene end was trimmed by 3 bases and the J gene end by 4 bases; junction bases not matched to a gene: 1. Comments on this clone: Its antigen is undetermined.

Study outcomes and limitations: Increased diversity was seen after ART, yet it remained lower than in transplant donor controls. It was not possible to obtain data on ART adherence, viral resistance or therapy changes. It was observed that HIV repertoires exhibited narrower CDR3 length ranges than controls.

Sequencing relied on immunoSEQ assay v3.0, run at survey level. The table came from immunoSEQ multiplex PCR; TCRdb's copy has only in-frame clones and leaves some out. The table shows 18,000 or so clones, with around four fifths occurring only once. The chain employs TRBV18 and TRBJ2-2, with 14 positions matching TRBD2. The clonotype comes from a woman aged 40 to 49 with HIV. The sample was unsorted PBMCs, taken at the start of antiretroviral therapy, before treatment. This CDR3 reads CASSPGLAGVTGELFF. The CDR3 coding sequence is TGTGCCAGCTCACCGGGACTAGCGGGGGTCACCGGGGAGCTGTTTTTT.